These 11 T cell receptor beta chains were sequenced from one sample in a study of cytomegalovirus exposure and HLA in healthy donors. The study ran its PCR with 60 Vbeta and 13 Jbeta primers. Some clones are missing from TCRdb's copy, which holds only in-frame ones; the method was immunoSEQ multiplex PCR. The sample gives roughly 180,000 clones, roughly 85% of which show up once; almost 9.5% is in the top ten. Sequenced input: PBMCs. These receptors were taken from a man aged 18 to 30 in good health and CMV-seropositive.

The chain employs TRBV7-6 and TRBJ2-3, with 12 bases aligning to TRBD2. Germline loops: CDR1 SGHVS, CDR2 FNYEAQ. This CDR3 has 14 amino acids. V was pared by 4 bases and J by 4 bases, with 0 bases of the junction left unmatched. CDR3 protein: CASSSSGGADTQYF. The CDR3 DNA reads TGTGCCAGCAGCTCTAGCGGGGGGGCAGATACGCAGTATTTT. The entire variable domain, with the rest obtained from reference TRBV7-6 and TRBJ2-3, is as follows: GAGVSQSPRYKVTKRGQDVALRCDPISGHVSLYWYRQALGQGPEFLTYFNYEAQQDKSGLPNDRFSAERPEGSISTLTIQRTEQRDSAMYRCASSSSGGADTQYFGPGTRLTVL.

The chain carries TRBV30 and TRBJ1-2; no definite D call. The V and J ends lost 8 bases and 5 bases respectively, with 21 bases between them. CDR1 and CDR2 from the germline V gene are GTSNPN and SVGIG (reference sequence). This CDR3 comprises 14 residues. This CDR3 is CARHPPDSGYGYTF. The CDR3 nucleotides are TGTGCCCGGCACCCTCCGGACTCTGGATATGGCTACACCTTC.

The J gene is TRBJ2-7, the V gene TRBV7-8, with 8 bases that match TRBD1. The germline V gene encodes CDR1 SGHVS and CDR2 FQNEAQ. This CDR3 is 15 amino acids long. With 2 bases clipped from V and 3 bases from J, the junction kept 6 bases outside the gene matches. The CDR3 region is CASSLRGQELYEQYF. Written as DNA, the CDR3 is TGTGCCAGCAGCTTAAGGGGACAGGAGCTCTACGAGCAGTACTTC.

The CDR3 sequence: CASSAGSNSPLHF. As DNA, the CDR3 is TGTGCCAGCTCGGCGGGGTCTAATTCACCCCTCCACTTT. The chain is built from TRBV7-3 and TRBJ1-6; D uncertain. Germline CDR1 is SGHTA and CDR2 is FQGTGA. CDR3 size: 13 residues. Trimming cost V 8 bases and J 6 bases, with 11 bases left between them.

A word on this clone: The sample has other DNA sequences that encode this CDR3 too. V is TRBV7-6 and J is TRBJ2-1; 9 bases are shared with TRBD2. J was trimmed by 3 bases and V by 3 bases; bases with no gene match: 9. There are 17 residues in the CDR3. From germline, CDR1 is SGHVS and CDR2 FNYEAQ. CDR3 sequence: CASSFPEGSGGYNEQFF. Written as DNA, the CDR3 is TGTGCCAGCAGCTTCCCCGAGGGTAGCGGGGGCTACAATGAGCAGTTCTTC. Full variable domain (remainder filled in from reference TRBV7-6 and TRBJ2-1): GAGVSQSPRYKVTKRGQDVALRCDPISGHVSLYWYRQALGQGPEFLTYFNYEAQQDKSGLPNDRFSAERPEGSISTLTIQRTEQRDSAMYRCASSFPEGSGGYNEQFFGPGTRLTVL.

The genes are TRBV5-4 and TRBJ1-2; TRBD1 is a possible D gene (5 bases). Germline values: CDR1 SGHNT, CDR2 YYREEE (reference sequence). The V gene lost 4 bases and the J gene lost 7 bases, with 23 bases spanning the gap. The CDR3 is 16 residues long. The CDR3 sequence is CASSNPGETPVIGYTF. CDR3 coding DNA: TGTGCCAGCAGCAACCCGGGGGAGACCCCGGTCATTGGCTACACCTTC.

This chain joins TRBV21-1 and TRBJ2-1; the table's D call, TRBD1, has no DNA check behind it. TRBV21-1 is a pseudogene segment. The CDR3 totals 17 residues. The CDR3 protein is CASSKKGQGGADNEQFF. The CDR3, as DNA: TGTGCCAGCAGCAAAAAAGGACAGGGTGGGGCCGACAATGAGCAGTTCTTC.

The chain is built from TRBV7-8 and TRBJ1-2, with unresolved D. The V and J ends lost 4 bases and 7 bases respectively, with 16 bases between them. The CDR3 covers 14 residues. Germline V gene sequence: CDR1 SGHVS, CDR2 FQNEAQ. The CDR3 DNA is TGTGCCAGCAGCTCAACCCGGGGAAAAGTTGGCTACACCTTC. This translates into CASSSTRGKVGYTF.

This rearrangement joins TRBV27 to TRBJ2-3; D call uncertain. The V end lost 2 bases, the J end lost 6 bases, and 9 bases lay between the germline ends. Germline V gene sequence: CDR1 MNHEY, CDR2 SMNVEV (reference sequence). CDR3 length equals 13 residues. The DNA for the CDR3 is TGTGCCAGCAGTTTAAGCCCCGGGGATACGCAGTATTTT. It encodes CASSLSPGDTQYF.

This chain's CDR3 is CAWSVQFTEAFF. The CDR3 bases are TGTGCCTGGAGTGTCCAGTTCACTGAAGCTTTCTTT. The rearrangement joins TRBV30 to TRBJ1-1; D remains unclear. This CDR3 is built from 12 residues. V was pared by 0 bases and J by 4 bases, with 6 bases between. The germline gives CDR1 GTSNPN, CDR2 SVGIG (reference sequence).

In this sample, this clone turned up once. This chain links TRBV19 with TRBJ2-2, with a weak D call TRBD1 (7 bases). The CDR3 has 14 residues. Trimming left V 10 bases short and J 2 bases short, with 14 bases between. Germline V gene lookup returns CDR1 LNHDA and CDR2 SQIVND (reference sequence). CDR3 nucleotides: TGTGCCACCGAACAGGGGACTAACACCGGGGAGCTGTTTTTT. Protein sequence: CATEQGTNTGELFF.